Below, 19 T cell receptor beta chains from the same sample are listed, as sequenced in a study of regulatory T cells in long-lasting Graves disease. Combining iRepertoire HTBI primers with Arm-PCR of CDR3 regions, the authors built TCR beta libraries. TCRdb re-derived calls from the multiplex PCR reads in MiXCR, one entry per CDR3 protein. The sample records around 480,000 distinct CDR3 sequences, roughly a sixth being singletons. The time point denotes: newly diagnosed GD, antithyroid drugs for less than 3 months. RNA extracted from PBMCs served as the sequencing template. This sample also belongs to another study, concerning T cells in Graves' hyperthyroidism and ophthalmopathy.

The specimen comprised peripheral blood mononuclear cells (PBMCs), sampled at new diagnosis, from a patient treated with antithyroid drugs. The receptors stem from a woman between 40 and 65 years old with Graves disease.

This clonotype has only a few counts. The gene calls are TRBV2 and TRBJ2-7; D is unclear. This CDR3 comprises 13 residues. Germline lookup yields CDR1 SNHLY and CDR2 FYNNEI. Deletions cut 2 bases from V and 7 bases from J, with 12 bases between. CDR3 sequence (DNA): TGTGCCAGCAGTGAAAGGGCCGAAGGGGAGCAGTACTTC. This encodes CASSERAEGEQYF.

Only a few counts were recorded for this clonotype. The chain links TRBV29-1 to TRBJ2-5, with 10 bases fitting TRBD1. Per germline, CDR1 SQVTM and CDR2 ANQGSEA. CDR3 length: 15 amino acids. V lost 6 bases, J lost 4 bases, and 11 bases stayed unmatched. For the CDR3, the DNA is TGCAGCGTCCCGAGACAGGGGGCATGGATAGAGACCCAGTACTTC. It specifies CSVPRQGAWIETQYF.

The rearrangement links TRBV4-1 to TRBJ2-3; a possible D gene is TRBD2 (5 bases). From germline, CDR1 is MGHRA and CDR2 YSYEKL. V was cut by 1 base and J by 4 bases, with 12 bases left in between. The CDR3 has 15 residues. The CDR3, as DNA: TGCGCCAGCAGCCAAGGGGTTAGCGTTGCAGATACGCAGTATTTT. It translates to CASSQGVSVADTQYF.

The table lists this clonotype with a few counts. The J gene is TRBJ1-1, the V gene TRBV5-1; TRBD1 is a possible D gene (5 bases). The CDR3 contains 14 residues. Germline V gene lookup returns CDR1 SGHRS and CDR2 YFSETQ. V was trimmed by 0 bases and J by 4 bases, leaving 10 bases between them. CDR3 protein: CASSLAGRSTEAFF. The DNA of the CDR3 is TGCGCCAGCAGCTTGGCGGGACGGAGCACTGAAGCTTTCTTT.

The chain employs TRBV4-1 and TRBJ2-1; D is perhaps TRBD2 (7 bases). Trimming cost V 2 bases and J 5 bases, with 22 bases left between them. The CDR3 spans 18 residues. The V gene's germline CDR1 is MGHRA and CDR2 YSYEKL. The CDR3 loop reads CASSQRGDLAVRNNEQFF. The CDR3 nucleotides are TGCGCCAGCAGCCAAAGGGGGGATCTAGCGGTAAGGAACAATGAGCAGTTCTTC.

This clonotype was detected many times. Relative to the germline gene, one junction end is altered; a read error may explain this. This sequence joins TRBV11-2 and TRBJ2-1; 8 nucleotides align to TRBD1. Germline V CDR1 and CDR2: SGHAT, FQNNGV. The CDR3 sequence is 18 residues long. CDR3: CTSSLAQGDVWSYNEQFF. The DNA for the CDR3 is TGTACCAGCAGCTTAGCACAGGGGGACGTGTGGTCCTACAATGAGCAGTTCTTC.

This clonotype was recorded at least ten times. This chain joins TRBV3-1 and TRBJ2-2; a possible D gene is TRBD2 (6 bases). There are 16 residues in the CDR3. Per the germline V gene, CDR1 is LGHDT and CDR2 is YNNKEL (reference sequence). V shed 0 bases and J shed 7 bases, with 15 bases lying between them. DNA of the CDR3: TGTGCCAGCAGCCAAGATAGGAGGGTTTTTGGCGGGGAGCTGTTTTTT. This gives the protein CASSQDRRVFGGELFF.

This clonotype was detected many times. This sequence joins TRBV27 and TRBJ2-7; no clear D. With 4 bases removed from V and 0 bases from J, the gap between germline ends came to 10 bases. Germline CDR1 is MNHEY and CDR2 is SMNVEV (reference sequence). The CDR3 covers 14 residues. CDR3 DNA: TGTGCCAGCAGTTGGTCTTCTAGCTCCTACGAGCAGTACTTC. This gives the protein CASSWSSSSYEQYF.

This clonotype came up a few times. The chain employs TRBV4-1 and TRBJ1-2, with a tentative D call TRBD1 (5 bases). This CDR3 is 17 amino acids long. V lost 0 bases to trimming and J lost 5 bases, with 19 bases between them. CDR1 and CDR2 (germline): MGHRA, YSYEKL. The CDR3 region has the DNA TGCGCCAGCAGCCAAGAACAGGAGACAGCTATGACGTATGGCTACACCTTC. Translation gives CASSQEQETAMTYGYTF.

This clonotype has a count of ten or more. CDR3 loop: CASSSDRSWGQYF. For the CDR3, the DNA is TGTGCCAGCAGTTCTGACAGGTCCTGGGGGCAGTACTTC. This sequence joins TRBV12-3 or TRBV12-4 and TRBJ2-7, with a weak D call TRBD1 (6 bases). With 4 bases removed from V and 9 bases from J, the gap between germline ends came to 16 bases. The CDR3 sequence is 13 residues long.

This clonotype was found a few times. This chain joins TRBV11-2 and TRBJ1-1, with D uncertain. V shed 2 bases and J shed 1 base, with 11 bases lying between them. This CDR3 region has 15 residues. The germline V gene has CDR1 SGHAT and CDR2 FQNNGV. The CDR3 sequence is CASSLRPGGNTEAFF. CDR3 in DNA: TGTGCCAGCAGCTTACGGCCGGGAGGGAACACTGAAGCTTTCTTT.

The chain is built from TRBV20-1 and TRBJ2-1; D might be TRBD1 (5 bases). Deletions cut 3 bases from V and 0 bases from J, with 18 bases between. Looked up from germline, CDR1 is DFQATT and CDR2 is SNEGSKA (reference sequence). The CDR3 has 17 amino acids. The CDR3, as DNA: TGCAGTGCTAGTGGGGCAGGGCAGTATGGCTCCTACAATGAGCAGTTCTTC. This translates into CSASGAGQYGSYNEQFF.

This clonotype was seen more than once but under ten times. The chain joins TRBV11-2 to TRBJ2-6; D perhaps matches TRBD2 (7 bases). Deletions cut 2 bases from V and 0 bases from J, with 17 bases between. From germline, CDR1 is SGHAT and CDR2 FQNNGV. This CDR3 spans 19 amino acids. The CDR3, as DNA: TGTGCCAGCAGCTTACGACGGGCGGGGGCGAGCTCTGGGGCCAACGTCCTGACTTTC. Its translation is CASSLRRAGASSGANVLTF.

This clonotype turned up a few times. The V call is TRBV12-3 or TRBV12-4, the J call TRBJ1-3; D remains unclear. The length of the CDR3 is 13 residues. Trimming stripped 6 bases from V and 5 bases from J, with 11 bases between. This chain's CDR3 is CASSLAGRNTIYF. CDR3 sequence (DNA): TGTGCCAGCAGCCTAGCGGGCAGAAACACCATATATTTT.

This rearrangement joins TRBV20-1 to TRBJ2-1; 8 nucleotides match TRBD1. The CDR3 consists of 17 residues. Germline values: CDR1 DFQATT, CDR2 SNEGSKA (reference sequence). The V and J ends lost 0 bases and 6 bases, in that order; junction bases with no gene match: 13. The DNA for the CDR3 is TGCAGTGCTAGAGATAGGACAGGGAGCTTTTTGGGCAATGAGCAGTTCTTC. Translation gives CSARDRTGSFLGNEQFF.

This clonotype was found many times. The V and J genes are TRBV3-1 and TRBJ2-6; no definite D call. The CDR3 is 17 residues long. Germline V gene data show CDR1 as LGHDT and CDR2 as YNNKEL (reference sequence). The V and J ends lost 0 bases and 2 bases respectively, with 11 bases between them. The CDR3 coding sequence is TGTGCCAGCAGCCAAGAACCCAGGTCCGCTGGGGCCAACGTCCTGACTTTC. Its translation: CASSQEPRSAGANVLTF.

The genes are TRBV4-2 and TRBJ1-4, with D maybe TRBD1 (6 bases). The CDR3 covers 17 residues. Per germline, CDR1 LGHNA and CDR2 YNFKEQ. The V gene lost 0 bases and the J gene lost 2 bases, with 13 bases spanning the gap. CDR3 DNA: TGTGCCAGCAGCCAAGATCCGCAGGGGTCGACTAATGAAAAACTGTTTTTT. Its protein product is CASSQDPQGSTNEKLFF.

Only a few counts were recorded for this clonotype. V gene TRBV7-3 combines with J gene TRBJ2-1; possible D gene TRBD2, 6 bases. V was trimmed by 5 bases and J by 8 bases, leaving 13 bases between them. Germline values: CDR1 SGHTA, CDR2 FQGTGA. The CDR3 covers 13 residues. CDR3 nucleotides: TGTGCCAGCAGCCCTCTCGGGAGCCATGAGCAGTTCTTC. Translated: CASSPLGSHEQFF.

V and J are TRBV6-1 and TRBJ2-3; D may be TRBD2 (6 bases). This CDR3 is built from 13 residues. Germline-derived CDR1 and CDR2 are MNHNS and SASEGT. Trimming shortened V by 10 bases and J by 2 bases, and 13 bases separated the two germline ends. The DNA of the CDR3 is TGTGCCATCAAAGGAGGGGCCACAGATACGCAGTATTTT. Translation gives CAIKGGATDTQYF.